Listed here is a single TCR beta chain. Its matching antigen is unknown. This sample was taken from a study of shared clonotypes between healthy human individuals. General study points: Sorted-subset sequencing was shown by rarefaction to be incomplete despite large depth.

Terminally differentiated effector memory CD45RA+ cells were excluded by CCR7 positive selection of CD45RO-negative cells. The germline gives CDR1 SGHTA, CDR2 FQGNSA. This CDR3 contains 15 residues. V lost 6 bases to trimming and J lost 3 bases, with 17 bases between them. Method: immunoSEQ multiplex PCR; TCRdb's copy keeps in-frame clones and lacks some. The table lists just over 2,000,000 clones, roughly 94% of them singletons. The chain is built from TRBV7-2 and TRBJ1-1; D not certain. The specimen sequenced was naive CD8+ T cells sorted from blood. This TCR was recovered from a man younger than 35 in good health. The CDR3 DNA reads as TGTGCCAGCAGTGTGGGAGGAGGGTTAGACACTGAAGCTTTCTTT. This translates into CASSVGGGLDTEAFF. Together with reference TRBV7-2 and TRBJ1-1, the CDR3 gives the full variable domain: GAGVSQSPSNKVTEKGKDVELRCDPISGHTALYWYRQSLGQGLEFLIYFQGNSAPDKSGLPSDRFSAERTGGSVSTLTIQRTQQEDSAVYLCASSVGGGLDTEAFFGQGTRLTVV.